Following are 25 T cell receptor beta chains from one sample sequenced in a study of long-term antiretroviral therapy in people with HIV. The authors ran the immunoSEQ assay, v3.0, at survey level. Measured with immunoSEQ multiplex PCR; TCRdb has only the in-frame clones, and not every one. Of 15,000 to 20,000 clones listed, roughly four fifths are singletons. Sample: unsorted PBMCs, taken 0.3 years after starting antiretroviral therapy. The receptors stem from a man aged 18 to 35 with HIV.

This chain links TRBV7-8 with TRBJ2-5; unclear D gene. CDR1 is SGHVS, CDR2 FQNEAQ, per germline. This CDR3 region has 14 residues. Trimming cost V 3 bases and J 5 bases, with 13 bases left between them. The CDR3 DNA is TGTGCCAGCAGCTTTCTCGCGACCTCCGAGACCCAGTACTTC. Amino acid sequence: CASSFLATSETQYF.

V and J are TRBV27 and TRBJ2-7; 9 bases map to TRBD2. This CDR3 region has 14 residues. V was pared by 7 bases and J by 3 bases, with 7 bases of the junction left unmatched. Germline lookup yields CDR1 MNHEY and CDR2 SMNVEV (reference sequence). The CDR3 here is CASMASGVFYEQYF. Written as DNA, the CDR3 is TGTGCCAGCATGGCTAGCGGGGTCTTCTACGAGCAGTACTTC.

The CDR3 here is CSADEQYF. CDR3 DNA: TGCAGTGCTGACGAGCAGTACTTC. The rearrangement links TRBV20-1 to TRBJ2-7; D unclear. Looked up from germline, CDR1 is DFQATT and CDR2 is SNEGSKA (reference sequence). CDR3 length equals 8 residues. V was shortened by 5 bases and J by 5 bases, with 1 base between the two germline ends.

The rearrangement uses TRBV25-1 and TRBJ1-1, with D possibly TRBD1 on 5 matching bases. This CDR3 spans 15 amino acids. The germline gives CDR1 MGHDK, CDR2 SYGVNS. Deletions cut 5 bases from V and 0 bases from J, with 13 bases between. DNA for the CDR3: TGTGCCAGCAGTAGGGTCACAGGCATGAACACTGAAGCTTTCTTT. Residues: CASSRVTGMNTEAFF.

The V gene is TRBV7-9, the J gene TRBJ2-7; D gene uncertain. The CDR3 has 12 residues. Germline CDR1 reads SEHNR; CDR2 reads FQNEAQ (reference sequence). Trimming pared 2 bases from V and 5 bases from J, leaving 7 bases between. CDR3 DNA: TGTGCCAGCAGCTTATTCTTAGACGAGCAGTACTTC. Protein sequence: CASSLFLDEQYF.

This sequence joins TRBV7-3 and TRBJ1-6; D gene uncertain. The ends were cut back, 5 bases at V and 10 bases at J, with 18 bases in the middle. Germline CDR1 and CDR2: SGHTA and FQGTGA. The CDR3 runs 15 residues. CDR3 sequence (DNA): TGTGCCAGCAGCCTAATCGCGGGGTCGGAATCACCCCTCCACTTT. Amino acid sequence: CASSLIAGSESPLHF.

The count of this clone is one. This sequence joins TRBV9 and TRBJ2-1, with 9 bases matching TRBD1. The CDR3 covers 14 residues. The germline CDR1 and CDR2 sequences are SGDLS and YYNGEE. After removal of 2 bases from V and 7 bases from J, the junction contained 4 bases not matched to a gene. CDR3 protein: CASSVRTGENEQFF. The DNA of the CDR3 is TGTGCCAGCAGCGTTAGGACAGGGGAAAATGAGCAGTTCTTC. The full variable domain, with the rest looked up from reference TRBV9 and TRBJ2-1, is DSGVTQTPKHLITATGQRVTLRCSPRSGDLSVYWYQQSLDQGLQFLIQYYNGEERAKGNILERFSAQQFPDLHSELNLSSLELGDSALYFCASSVRTGENEQFFGPGTRLTVL.

The CDR3 loop is CASSSGLAQTDTQYF. The DNA for the CDR3 is TGTGCCAGCAGCTCGGGACTAGCTCAAACAGATACGCAGTATTTT. The chain employs TRBV7-2 and TRBJ2-3; TRBD2 matches 9 bases. The V and J ends lost 4 bases and 3 bases, in that order; junction bases with no gene match: 5. The length of the CDR3 is 15 residues. CDR1 and CDR2 (germline): SGHTA, FQGNSA.

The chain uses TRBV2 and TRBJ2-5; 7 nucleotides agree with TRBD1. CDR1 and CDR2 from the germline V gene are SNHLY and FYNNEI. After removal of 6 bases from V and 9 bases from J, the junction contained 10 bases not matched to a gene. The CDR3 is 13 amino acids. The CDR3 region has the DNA TGTGCCAGCAGACACAGGGGACCGTGGGCCCAGTACTTC. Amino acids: CASRHRGPWAQYF.

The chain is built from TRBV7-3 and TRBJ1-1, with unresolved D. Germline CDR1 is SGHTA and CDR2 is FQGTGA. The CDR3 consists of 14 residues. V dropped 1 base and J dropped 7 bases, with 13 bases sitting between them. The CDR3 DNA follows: TGTGCCAGCAGCTTAATACCGGACGCGGGTGAAGCTTTCTTT. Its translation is CASSLIPDAGEAFF. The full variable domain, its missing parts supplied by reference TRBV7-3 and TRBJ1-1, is GAGVSQTPSNKVTEKGKYVELRCDPISGHTALYWYRQSLGQGPEFLIYFQGTGAADDSGLPNDRFFAVRPEGSVSTLKIQRTERGDSAVYLCASSLIPDAGEAFFGQGTRLTVV.

The DNA for the CDR3 is TGTGCCAGCAGTTACTACTCTGGGGCCAACGTCCTGACTTTC. Protein product: CASSYYSGANVLTF. This chain connects TRBV6-6 to TRBJ2-6; D uncertain. V dropped 1 base and J dropped 0 bases, with 1 base sitting between them. Germline CDR1 MNHNY, CDR2 SVGAGI (reference sequence). The CDR3 totals 14 residues.

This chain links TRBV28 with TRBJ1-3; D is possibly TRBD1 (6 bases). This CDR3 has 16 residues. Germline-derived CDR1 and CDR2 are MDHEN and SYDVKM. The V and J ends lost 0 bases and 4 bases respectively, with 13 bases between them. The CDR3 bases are TGTGCCAGCAGTTTATGGCGGGGGCAGATCGGAAACACCATATATTTT. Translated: CASSLWRGQIGNTIYF.

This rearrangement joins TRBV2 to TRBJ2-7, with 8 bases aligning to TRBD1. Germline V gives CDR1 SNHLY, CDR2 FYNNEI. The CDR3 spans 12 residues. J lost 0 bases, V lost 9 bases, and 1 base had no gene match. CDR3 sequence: CARGQDSYEQYF. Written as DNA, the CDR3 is TGTGCCAGGGGACAGGACTCCTACGAGCAGTACTTC.

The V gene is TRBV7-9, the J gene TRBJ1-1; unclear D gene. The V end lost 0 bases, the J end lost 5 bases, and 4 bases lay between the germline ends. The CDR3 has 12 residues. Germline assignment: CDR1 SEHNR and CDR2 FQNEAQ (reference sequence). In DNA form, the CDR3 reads TGTGCCAGCAGCTTAGCGGGAACTGAAGCTTTCTTT. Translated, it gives CASSLAGTEAFF.

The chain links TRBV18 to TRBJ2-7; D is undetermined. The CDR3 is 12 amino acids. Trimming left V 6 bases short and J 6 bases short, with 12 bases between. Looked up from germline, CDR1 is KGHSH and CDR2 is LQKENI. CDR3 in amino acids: CASSSLTGEQYF. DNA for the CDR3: TGTGCCAGCTCGTCCCTCACGGGCGAGCAGTACTTC.

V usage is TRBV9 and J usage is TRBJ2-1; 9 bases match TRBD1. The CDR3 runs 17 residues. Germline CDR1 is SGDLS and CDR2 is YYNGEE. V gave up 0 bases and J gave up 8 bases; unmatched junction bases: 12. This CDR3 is CASSVGRGQGPQDEQFF. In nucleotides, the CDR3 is TGTGCCAGCAGCGTAGGGAGGGGACAGGGACCCCAGGATGAGCAGTTCTTC.

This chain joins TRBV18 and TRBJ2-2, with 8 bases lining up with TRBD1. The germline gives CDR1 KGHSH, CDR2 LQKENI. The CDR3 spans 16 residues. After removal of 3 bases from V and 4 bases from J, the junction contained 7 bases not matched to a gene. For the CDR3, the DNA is TGTGCCAGCTCACCTTGGACAGGGAGTACCACCGGGGAGCTGTTTTTT. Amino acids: CASSPWTGSTTGELFF.

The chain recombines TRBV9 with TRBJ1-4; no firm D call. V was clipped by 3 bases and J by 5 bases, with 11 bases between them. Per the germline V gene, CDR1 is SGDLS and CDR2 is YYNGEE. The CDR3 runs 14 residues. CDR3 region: CASSGKSSNEKLFF. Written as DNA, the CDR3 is TGTGCCAGCAGCGGAAAGTCTTCGAATGAAAAACTGTTTTTT.

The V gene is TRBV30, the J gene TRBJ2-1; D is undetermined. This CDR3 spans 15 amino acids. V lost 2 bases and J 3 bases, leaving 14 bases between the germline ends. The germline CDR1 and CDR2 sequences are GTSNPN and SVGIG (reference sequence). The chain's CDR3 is CAWSSRAADYNEQFF. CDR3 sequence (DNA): TGTGCCTGGAGTAGCCGTGCGGCCGACTACAATGAGCAGTTCTTC.

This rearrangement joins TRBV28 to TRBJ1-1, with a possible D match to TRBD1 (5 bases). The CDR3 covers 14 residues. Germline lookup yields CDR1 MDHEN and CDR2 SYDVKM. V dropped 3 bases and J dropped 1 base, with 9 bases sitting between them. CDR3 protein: CASSLGGGNTEAFF. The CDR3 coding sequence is TGTGCCAGCAGTTTGGGCGGGGGGAACACTGAAGCTTTCTTT.

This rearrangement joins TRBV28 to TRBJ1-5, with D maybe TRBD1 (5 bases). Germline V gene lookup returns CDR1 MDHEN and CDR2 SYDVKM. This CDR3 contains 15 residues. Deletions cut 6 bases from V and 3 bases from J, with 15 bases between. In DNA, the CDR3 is TGTGCCAGCAGCGAGGGACGACAGTTCAATCAGCCCCAGCATTTT. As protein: CASSEGRQFNQPQHF.

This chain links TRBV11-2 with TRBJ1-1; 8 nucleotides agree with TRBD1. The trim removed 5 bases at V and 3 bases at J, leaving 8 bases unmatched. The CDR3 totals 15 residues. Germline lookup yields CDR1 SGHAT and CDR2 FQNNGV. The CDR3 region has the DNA TGTGCCAGCAGCCTCCGAAAGGACAGGGACACTGAAGCTTTCTTT. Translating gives CASSLRKDRDTEAFF.

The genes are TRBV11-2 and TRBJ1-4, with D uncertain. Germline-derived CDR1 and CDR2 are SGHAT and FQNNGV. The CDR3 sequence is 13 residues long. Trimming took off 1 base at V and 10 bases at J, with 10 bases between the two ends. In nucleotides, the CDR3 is TGTGCCAGCAGCTTAGCGCTGTCAGGAAAACTGTTTTTT. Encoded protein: CASSLALSGKLFF. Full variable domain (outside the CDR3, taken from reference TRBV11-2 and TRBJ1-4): EAGVAQSPRYKIIEKRQSVAFWCNPISGHATLYWYQQILGQGPKLLIQFQNNGVVDDSQLPKDRFSAERLKGVDSTLKIQPAKLEDSAVYLCASSLALSGKLFFGSGTQLSVL.

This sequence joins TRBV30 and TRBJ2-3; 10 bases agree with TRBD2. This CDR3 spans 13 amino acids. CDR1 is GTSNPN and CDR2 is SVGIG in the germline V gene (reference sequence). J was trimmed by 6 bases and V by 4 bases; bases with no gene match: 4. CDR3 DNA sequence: TGTGCCTGGACTAGCGGGGGTGGGGATACGCAGTATTTT. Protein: CAWTSGGGDTQYF.

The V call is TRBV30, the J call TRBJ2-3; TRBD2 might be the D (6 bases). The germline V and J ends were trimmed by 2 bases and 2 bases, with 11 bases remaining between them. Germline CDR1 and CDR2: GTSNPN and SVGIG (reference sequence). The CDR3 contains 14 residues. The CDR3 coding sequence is TGTGCCTGGAGTACGGGGGTTCACACAGATACGCAGTATTTT. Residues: CAWSTGVHTDTQYF.